These 5 T cell receptor beta chains share one sample of origin, sequenced in a study of T cell repertoires in cytomegalovirus infection. For these TCRs, the target antigens are not known. TCRdb reprocessed the reads via MiXCR and lists one record per CDR3 protein. Here the sample spans around 71,000 distinct CDR3 sequences, 20% to 25% being singletons. The sequences come from CD8+ T cells from cultured PBMCs, collected from culture after CMV antigen stimulation. All receptors come from a human donor in good health (CMV status not recorded). Some clones in this sample may be carry-over from other donors' samples.

The chain carries TRBV15 and TRBJ2-1, with D possibly matching TRBD1 (6 bases). CDR3 size: 14 residues. The germline V and J ends were trimmed by 1 base and 8 bases, with 12 bases remaining between them. Germline V CDR1 and CDR2: LNHNV, YYDKDF (reference sequence). The DNA of the CDR3 is TGTGCCACCAGCAGAGTTACAGGGTCCTATGAGCAGTTCTTC. Protein product: CATSRVTGSYEQFF.

The genes are TRBV7-6 and TRBJ2-1; D call uncertain. Germline V lookup: CDR1 SGHVS, CDR2 FNYEAQ. CDR3 length equals 13 residues. V lost 3 bases to trimming and J lost 7 bases, with 10 bases between them. The CDR3 DNA reads TGTGCCAGCAGCTTGGGCTTAGGTAATGAGCAGTTCTTC. Protein sequence: CASSLGLGNEQFF.

The chain links TRBV4-1 to TRBJ2-2; 9 positions agree with TRBD1. Germline CDR1 MGHRA, CDR2 YSYEKL. J lost 5 bases, V lost 0 bases, and 4 bases had no gene match. The CDR3 sequence is 16 residues long. The CDR3 is CASSQELGQGTGELFF. In DNA form, the CDR3 reads TGCGCCAGCAGCCAAGAGTTAGGACAGGGGACCGGGGAGCTGTTTTTT.

This chain connects TRBV20-1 to TRBJ2-7; D may match TRBD1 or TRBD2 (5 bases each). Trimming took 3 bases from V and 3 from J, leaving 12 bases between them. Looked up from germline, CDR1 is DFQATT and CDR2 is SNEGSKA (reference sequence). The CDR3 consists of 13 residues. CDR3 sequence: CSARGPGFYEQYF. The CDR3 region has the DNA TGCAGTGCTAGGGGACCGGGTTTCTACGAGCAGTACTTC.

This clonotype was seen only a few times. The rearrangement joins TRBV28 to TRBJ1-6; 7 bases line up with TRBD1. The CDR3 has 14 amino acids. Per the germline V gene, CDR1 is MDHEN and CDR2 is SYDVKM. V dropped 3 bases and J dropped 10; count of bases not matched to a gene: 6. CDR3 loop: CASSFRGRESPLHF. For the CDR3, the DNA is TGTGCCAGCAGTTTTAGGGGGCGGGAATCACCCCTCCACTTT.